The 15 T cell receptor beta chains below come from one sample, sequenced in a study of identical twins listed by TCRdb under 2016. Library creation used 5' RACE. Sequenced using an Illumina HiSeq 2000. Using fastp trimming at Q25 and MiXCR clonotype assembly, TCRdb reanalyzed the public sequencing data and kept in-frame beta chains. Duplicate CDR3 protein sequences are folded into a single record with the most common DNA and genes. Across this sample there are 700,000 or so distinct CDR3 sequences, with 8.6% seen only once. Roughly 0.9% of the sample is taken by the ten largest. Separately, the same data were catalogued under a study of yellow fever vaccine responses in identical twins.

The sample was PBMCs. Receptor source: a woman aged 18-29 years in good health.

In its sample, this clonotype was seen a few times. The genes are TRBV7-6 and TRBJ2-7; tentatively, D is TRBD2 (6 bases). The CDR3 has 17 amino acids. V was trimmed by 1 base and J by 3 bases, leaving 19 bases between them. Germline V lookup: CDR1 SGHVS, CDR2 FNYEAQ. The CDR3 DNA is TGTGCCAGCAGCTTAGATACGGGGAGGACAAACCGCTACGAGCAGTACTTC. It specifies CASSLDTGRTNRYEQYF.

This clonotype was counted between two and nine times. The chain combines TRBV20-1 with TRBJ2-1, with 7 bases that match TRBD2. The CDR3 has 14 residues. Per germline, CDR1 DFQATT and CDR2 SNEGSKA (reference sequence). The CDR3 bases are TGCGGTCTGATGGGGAGCGGGGTATTCGATGAGCAGTTCTTC. This codes for CGLMGSGVFDEQFF.

This clonotype was recorded at least ten times. V usage is TRBV12-3 or TRBV12-4 and J usage is TRBJ2-1; TRBD2 might be the D (6 bases). The CDR3 is 15 residues long. V was trimmed by 1 base and J by 9 bases, leaving 16 bases between them. CDR3 sequence: CASSLVEWGEGEQFF. DNA of the CDR3: TGTGCCAGCAGTTTAGTGGAATGGGGGGAAGGTGAGCAGTTCTTC.

This clonotype has ten or more counts. This chain links TRBV6-1 with TRBJ1-4; D may be TRBD1 (5 bases). Trimming shortened V by 5 bases and J by 7 bases, and 17 bases separated the two germline ends. The CDR3 runs to 15 residues. Germline lookup yields CDR1 MNHNS and CDR2 SASEGT. Written as DNA, the CDR3 is TGTGCCAGCAGTCCCGGACACCCTTCGACTGAAAAACTGTTTTTT. Protein sequence: CASSPGHPSTEKLFF.

This clonotype was seen ten or more times. The chain links TRBV12-3 or TRBV12-4 to TRBJ2-1, with D unresolved. The ends were cut back, 6 bases at V and 8 bases at J, with 8 bases in the middle. The length of the CDR3 is 11 residues. This CDR3 is CASSKTHEQFF. The CDR3 DNA sequence: TGTGCCAGCAGCAAGACCCATGAGCAGTTCTTC.

This clonotype was seen more than once but under ten times. The rearrangement joins TRBV15 to TRBJ2-7, with 8 bases identical to TRBD2. V lost 1 base, J lost 0 bases, and 8 bases stayed unmatched. CDR1 is LNHNV and CDR2 is YYDKDF in the germline V gene (reference sequence). The CDR3 extends over 17 amino acids. In DNA form, the CDR3 reads TGTGCCACCAGCAGAGTCGTTGGCGGGGGGTCCTCCTACGAGCAGTACTTC. Its protein product is CATSRVVGGGSSYEQYF. Full variable domain (missing parts from reference TRBV15 and TRBJ2-7): DAMVIQNPRYQVTQFGKPVTLSCSQTLNHNVMYWYQQKSSQAPKLLFHYYDKDFNNEADTPDNFQSRRPNTSFCFLDIRSPGLGDTAMYLCATSRVVGGGSSYEQYFGPGTRLTVT.

This clonotype was counted between two and nine times. The V and J genes are TRBV3-1 and TRBJ2-1, with D possibly being TRBD2 (6 bases). CDR3 length equals 11 residues. The V gene lost 8 bases and the J gene lost 11 bases, with 13 bases spanning the gap. CDR1 LGHDT and CDR2 YNNKEL come from the germline V gene (reference sequence). The CDR3 loop reads CASRNSGQQFF. The CDR3 nucleotides are TGTGCCAGCCGAAATAGCGGCCAGCAGTTCTTC.

This clonotype was observed a handful of times. This chain connects TRBV28 to TRBJ2-1; 7 nucleotides line up with TRBD1. Unmatched junction bases numbered 6, after V lost 8 bases and J lost 2 bases. Germline assignment: CDR1 MDHEN and CDR2 SYDVKM. The CDR3 has 14 residues. CDR3 residues: CASGADRAYNEQFF. The DNA of the CDR3 is TGTGCCAGCGGGGCAGACAGGGCCTACAATGAGCAGTTCTTC.

This clonotype was detected many times. CDR3 loop: CAINPGRDDEQYF. CDR3 coding DNA: TGTGCCATCAATCCCGGGAGAGACGACGAGCAGTACTTC. This sequence joins TRBV10-3 and TRBJ2-7, with TRBD2 as a possible D gene (6 bases). CDR3 length equals 13 residues. CDR1 is ENHRY and CDR2 is SYGVKD in the germline V gene. V gave up 7 bases and J gave up 5 bases, with 15 bases separating them.

This chain uses TRBV20-1 with TRBJ1-5, with D perhaps matching TRBD1 (6 bases). The CDR3 has 16 amino acids. V was trimmed by 1 base and J by 4 bases, leaving 17 bases between them. Looked up from germline, CDR1 is DFQATT and CDR2 is SNEGSKA (reference sequence). The CDR3 coding sequence is TGCAGTGCTAGAGCTCGGGCAGGGGCTGGTAATCAGCCCCAGCATTTT. It specifies CSARARAGAGNQPQHF.

This clonotype came up many times. The chain has TRBV7-2 and TRBJ2-2, with D possibly matching TRBD1 (5 bases). The CDR3 consists of 13 residues. Germline CDR1 is SGHTA and CDR2 is FQGNSA. V was clipped by 5 bases and J by 6 bases, with 10 bases between them. CDR3 nucleotide sequence: TGTGCCAGCAGCATCAGGGTTCCCGGGGAGCTGTTTTTT. Translated: CASSIRVPGELFF.

There are a few counts of this clonotype. This chain uses TRBV3-1 with TRBJ2-7; D possibly corresponds to TRBD2 (6 bases). V was clipped by 2 bases and J by 1 base, with 12 bases between them. The CDR3 is 15 residues long. Germline V gene lookup returns CDR1 LGHDT and CDR2 YNNKEL (reference sequence). The CDR3 sequence is CASSQTLGTSYEQYF. CDR3 DNA sequence: TGTGCCAGCAGCCAAACCCTCGGGACTTCCTACGAGCAGTACTTC.

Ten or more counts support this clonotype. V gene TRBV6-5 combines with J gene TRBJ2-2; the D gene is possibly TRBD1 (6 bases). The CDR3 extends over 17 amino acids. Germline CDR1 and CDR2: MNHEY and SVGAGI. Trimming shortened V by 1 base and J by 0 bases, and 12 bases separated the two germline ends. CDR3 sequence (DNA): TGTGCCAGCAGTTACTACAGGGCCCCCGCGAACACCGGGGAGCTGTTTTTT. It is translated as CASSYYRAPANTGELFF.

Comments on this clonotype: One end of the junction does not line up with germline, which may come from a read error. The genes are TRBV7-7 and TRBJ2-5; maybe TRBD2 (5 bases). This CDR3 comprises 15 residues. Germline V lookup: CDR1 SSHAT, CDR2 FNYEAQ (reference sequence). The CDR3 here is CASSLSGEWQETQYF. The DNA for the CDR3 is TGTGCTAGCAGCTTATCCGGGGAATGGCAAGAGACCCAGTACTTC.

The V call is TRBV6-2 or TRBV6-3, the J call TRBJ1-1; D not resolved. There are 16 residues in the CDR3. The ends were cut back, 0 bases at V and 6 bases at J, with 17 bases in the middle. Germline lookup yields CDR1 MNHEY and CDR2 SVGEGT. CDR3 coding DNA: TGTGCCAGCAGTTACTCAGGCGCTTCACCTACACCTGAAGCTTTCTTT. It specifies CASSYSGASPTPEAFF.